These 4 T cell receptor beta chains were all obtained from the same sample, sequenced in a study of CD8 T cells in ankylosing spondylitis. Study findings and constraints: Seemingly characteristic of ankylosing spondylitis blood was a TCR beta motif consisting of roughly 8 highly homologous variants.

TCRdb re-called the 5' RACE reads through MiXCR, storing one row per CDR3 protein. The table has approximately 400,000 distinct CDR3 sequences, 26% seen once. These receptors have no known antigen. The sequencing sample was made of blood, either unsorted or a sorted T cell fraction (not recorded which). The receptors stem from a male donor with ankylosing spondylitis.

This clonotype was detected only a few times. The chain has TRBV11-2 and TRBJ2-5; 9 bases line up with TRBD2. CDR3 length equals 17 residues. V shed 2 bases, J shed 1 base, and the junction held 8 bases outside the gene matches. Germline CDR1 is SGHAT and CDR2 is FQNNGV. In nucleotides, the CDR3 is TGTGCCAGCAGCTTACTAGGTACTAGCGGGTTCCAAGAGACCCAGTACTTC. Translated, it gives CASSLLGTSGFQETQYF.

This chain connects TRBV5-1 to TRBJ1-5; TRBD1 matches 8 bases. The J segment lost 4 bases and the V segment lost 0 bases, leaving 3 bases of the junction unmatched. Germline V gives CDR1 SGHRS, CDR2 YFSETQ. CDR3 size: 15 residues. DNA of the CDR3: TGCGCCAGCAGCTTGGAGGGACAGGAAAATCAGCCCCAGCATTTT. This encodes CASSLEGQENQPQHF.

The chain couples TRBV27 to TRBJ1-2; a weak D match, TRBD1 (5 bases). V shed 7 bases and J shed 8 bases, with 14 bases lying between them. This CDR3 spans 12 amino acids. In germline, CDR1 is MNHEY, CDR2 SMNVEV (reference sequence). The chain's CDR3 is CASIPGGLGYTF. In DNA, the CDR3 is TGTGCCAGCATCCCGGGGGGATTGGGCTACACCTTC.

The J gene is TRBJ2-1, the V gene TRBV9; D uncertain. The CDR3 covers 15 residues. V lost 0 bases, J lost 0 bases, and 7 bases lay in between. From germline, CDR1 is SGDLS and CDR2 YYNGEE. CDR3 region: CASSVESGSYNEQFF. The CDR3 DNA is TGTGCCAGCAGCGTAGAATCAGGCTCCTACAATGAGCAGTTCTTC.